This TCR beta chain was captured in a study of CD8 T cells in Susac syndrome. The overall study: Patients with Susac syndrome were therapy-naive, on corticosteroids, or on intravenous immunoglobulin alone at blood draw.

Germline V gene data show CDR1 as SGHRS and CDR2 as YFSETQ. The CDR3 extends over 17 amino acids. V was trimmed by 2 bases and J by 1 base, leaving 17 bases between them. The RNA, about 0.5 to 1 ug, was put through reverse transcription using random hexamers. Via MiXCR, TCRdb re-called the immunoSEQ multiplex PCR reads, giving one row per CDR3 protein. The sample has 170,000 or so distinct CDR3 sequences, 90% to 97% seen once. Isolation of CD8+ and CD4+ T cells was performed negatively, whereas enrichment of TEMRA cells was done by FACS. This clonotype was seen only once. This rearrangement joins TRBV5-1 to TRBJ2-3, with no clear D. Sequencing was done on a sample of CD4+ T cells from PBMCs. This receptor was identified in a human donor with Susac syndrome. CDR3 DNA sequence: TGCGCCAGCAGCTTTGGGCTACTCCCCACTGGCACAGATACGCAGTATTTT. This gives the protein CASSFGLLPTGTDTQYF.